The 9 T cell receptor beta chains presented below share a single source sample, sequenced in a study of radiotherapy plus CTLA-4 blockade in lung cancer (dated by TCRdb to about 2018). The method behind the library was the immunoSEQ multiplex PCR assay. TCRdb carries this immuneACCESS record with in-frame sequences only. Its versions omit some clonotypes, under half of them owing to an unresolved V gene in the studies checked, with the rest unexplained. This sample comprises approximately 94,000 clones, around 83% of them detected only once. The ten largest make up roughly 25% of the sample. The sample consisted of peripheral blood, taken from a patient treated with radiotherapy plus ipilimumab. These receptors came from a human donor with non-small cell lung cancer that progressed on radiotherapy plus ipilimumab.

This chain joins TRBV5-6 and TRBJ1-6; TRBD1 is a possible D gene (5 bases). Germline V gene data show CDR1 as SGHDT and CDR2 as YYEEEE. CDR3 length: 14 residues. V gave up 4 bases and J gave up 7 bases, with 12 bases separating them. CDR3 region: CASSLTTGNSPLHF. In nucleotides, the CDR3 is TGTGCCAGCAGCCTCACCACAGGCAATTCACCCCTCCACTTT.

The gene calls are TRBV13 and TRBJ1-4; D remains ambiguous. The CDR3 is 15 residues long. Germline V gene lookup returns CDR1 PRHDT and CDR2 FYEKMQ (reference sequence). The V end lost 4 bases, the J end lost 1 base, and 10 bases lay between the germline ends. The CDR3 is CASSYHSETNEKLFF. The CDR3 nucleotides are TGTGCCAGCAGCTACCACAGTGAAACTAATGAAAAACTGTTTTTT.

This CDR3 reads CASSLLGVGDQPQHF. The CDR3 nucleotides read TGTGCCAGCAGTTTATTAGGTGTCGGAGATCAGCCCCAGCATTTT. The chain has TRBV27 and TRBJ1-5; no clear D. The CDR3 totals 15 residues. V lost 1 base, J lost 5 bases, and 12 bases lay in between. Per germline, CDR1 MNHEY and CDR2 SMNVEV (reference sequence).

The chain combines TRBV5-6 with TRBJ2-7; D remains ambiguous. The germline gives CDR1 SGHDT, CDR2 YYEEEE. The germline V and J ends were trimmed by 0 bases and 0 bases, with 7 bases remaining between them. The CDR3 has 14 amino acids. CDR3 coding DNA: TGTGCCAGCAGCTTGGCGCGCACCTCCTACGAGCAGTACTTC. Its protein product is CASSLARTSYEQYF.

The chain couples TRBV27 to TRBJ1-4, with 7 nucleotides matching TRBD1. This CDR3 is built from 15 residues. The trim removed 3 bases at V and 0 bases at J, leaving 1 base unmatched. From germline, CDR1 is MNHEY and CDR2 SMNVEV (reference sequence). The CDR3 region is CASSFQGATNEKLFF. In DNA, the CDR3 is TGTGCCAGCAGTTTCCAGGGGGCAACTAATGAAAAACTGTTTTTT. Full variable domain (remainder filled in from reference TRBV27 and TRBJ1-4): EAQVTQNPRYLITVTGKKLTVTCSQNMNHEYMSWYRQDPGLGLRQIYYSMNVEVTDKGDVPEGYKVSRKEKRNFPLILESPSPNQTSLYFCASSFQGATNEKLFFGSGTQLSVL.

The chain has TRBV5-4 and TRBJ2-4; D not certain. The length of the CDR3 is 16 residues. V was shortened by 3 bases and J by 0 bases, with 13 bases between the two germline ends. Germline CDR1 SGHNT, CDR2 YYREEE (reference sequence). CDR3 nucleotides: TGTGCCAGCAGCTCAATATTTGCCGGAGCCAAAAACATTCAGTACTTC. Amino acid sequence: CASSSIFAGAKNIQYF.

This rearrangement joins TRBV7-3 to TRBJ2-1, with TRBD2 identical over 10 bases. The V and J ends lost 5 bases and 5 bases, in that order; junction bases with no gene match: 9. Germline CDR1 reads SGHTA; CDR2 reads FQGTGA. The CDR3 totals 16 residues. CDR3 nucleotide sequence: TGTGCCAGCAGCAAAGGACTAGCGGTAGACGACAATGAGCAGTTCTTC. This gives the protein CASSKGLAVDDNEQFF.

This clone was picked up one time. J is TRBJ1-5 and V is TRBV27; 8 bases match TRBD1. The V and J ends lost 5 bases and 7 bases, in that order; junction bases with no gene match: 4. The CDR3 consists of 13 residues. Germline CDR1 is MNHEY and CDR2 is SMNVEV (reference sequence). CDR3 loop: CASSQDRVQPQHF. The DNA of the CDR3 is TGTGCCAGCAGTCAGGACAGGGTACAGCCCCAGCATTTT.

The chain links TRBV4-2 to TRBJ2-3, with D perhaps matching TRBD2 (6 bases). There are 14 residues in the CDR3. Deletions cut 4 bases from V and 1 base from J, with 9 bases between. CDR1 and CDR2 (germline): LGHNA, YNFKEQ. The CDR3 nucleotides read TGTGCCAGCAGCCTATGGGGGGGCACAGATACGCAGTATTTT. Encoded protein: CASSLWGGTDTQYF.